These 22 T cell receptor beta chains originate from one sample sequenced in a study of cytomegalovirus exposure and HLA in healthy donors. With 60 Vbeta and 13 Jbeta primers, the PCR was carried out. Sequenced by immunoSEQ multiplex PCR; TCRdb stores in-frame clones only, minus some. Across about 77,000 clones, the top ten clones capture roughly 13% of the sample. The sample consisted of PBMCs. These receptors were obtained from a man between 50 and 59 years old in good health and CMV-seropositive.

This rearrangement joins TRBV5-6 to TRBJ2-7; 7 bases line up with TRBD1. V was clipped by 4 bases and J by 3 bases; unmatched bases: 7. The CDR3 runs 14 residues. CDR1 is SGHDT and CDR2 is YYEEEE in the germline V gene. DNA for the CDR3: TGTGCCAGCAGCCGCTCGGGACAGTTCTACGAGCAGTACGTC. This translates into CASSRSGQFYEQYV.

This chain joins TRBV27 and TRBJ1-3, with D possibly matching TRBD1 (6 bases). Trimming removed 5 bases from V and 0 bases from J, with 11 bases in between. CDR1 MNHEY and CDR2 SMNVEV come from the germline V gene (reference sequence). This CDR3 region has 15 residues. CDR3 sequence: CASSPDSYSGNTIYF. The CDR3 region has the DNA TGTGCCAGCAGTCCGGACAGTTACTCTGGAAACACCATATATTTT.

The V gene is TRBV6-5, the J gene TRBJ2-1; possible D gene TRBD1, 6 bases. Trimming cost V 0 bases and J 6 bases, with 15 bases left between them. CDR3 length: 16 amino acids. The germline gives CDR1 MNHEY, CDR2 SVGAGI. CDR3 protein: CASSYSGRGKGNEQFF. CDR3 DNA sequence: TGTGCCAGCAGTTACTCGGGCAGGGGAAAGGGCAATGAGCAGTTCTTC.

Here the CDR3 reads CASSLVGGLNTEAFF. The DNA for the CDR3 is TGTGCCAGCAGCTTAGTCGGGGGTCTGAACACTGAAGCTTTCTTT. The chain carries TRBV13 and TRBJ1-1; maybe TRBD1 (5 bases). V lost 1 base and J 0 bases, leaving 9 bases between the germline ends. The CDR3 covers 15 residues. Germline V CDR1 and CDR2: PRHDT, FYEKMQ (reference sequence).

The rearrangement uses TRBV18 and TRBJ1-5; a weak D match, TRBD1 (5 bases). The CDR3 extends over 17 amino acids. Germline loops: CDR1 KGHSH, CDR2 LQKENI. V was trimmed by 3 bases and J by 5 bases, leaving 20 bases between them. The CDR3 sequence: CASSPPGFLLSDQPQHF. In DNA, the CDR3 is TGTGCCAGCTCACCGCCAGGGTTCCTTTTGTCGGATCAGCCCCAGCATTTT.

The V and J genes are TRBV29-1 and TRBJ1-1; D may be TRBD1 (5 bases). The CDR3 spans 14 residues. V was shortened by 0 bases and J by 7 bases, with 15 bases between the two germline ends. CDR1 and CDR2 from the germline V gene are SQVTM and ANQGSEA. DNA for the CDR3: TGCAGCGTTGAAGAAAAGGGGTCTAAAGGTGAAGCTTTCTTT. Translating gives CSVEEKGSKGEAFF. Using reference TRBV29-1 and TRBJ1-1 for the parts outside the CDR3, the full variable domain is SAVISQKPSRDICQRGTSLTIQCQVDSQVTMMFWYRQQPGQSLTLIATANQGSEATYESGFVIDKFPISRPNLTFSTLTVSNMSPEDSSIYLCSVEEKGSKGEAFFGQGTRLTVV.

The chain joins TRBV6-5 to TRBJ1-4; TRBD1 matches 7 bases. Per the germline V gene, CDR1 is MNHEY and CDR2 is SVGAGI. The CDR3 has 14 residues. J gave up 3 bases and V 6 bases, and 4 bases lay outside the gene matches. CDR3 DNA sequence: TGTGCCAGCAGCTTGGGACAGTCTAATGAAAAACTGTTTTTT. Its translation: CASSLGQSNEKLFF.

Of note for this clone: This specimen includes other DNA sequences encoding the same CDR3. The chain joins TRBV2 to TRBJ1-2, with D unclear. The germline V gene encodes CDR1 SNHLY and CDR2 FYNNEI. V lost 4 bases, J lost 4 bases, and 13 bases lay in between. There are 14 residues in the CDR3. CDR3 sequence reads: CASSVDSRGYGYTF. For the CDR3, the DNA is TGTGCCAGCAGTGTTGACTCCAGAGGCTATGGCTACACCTTC.

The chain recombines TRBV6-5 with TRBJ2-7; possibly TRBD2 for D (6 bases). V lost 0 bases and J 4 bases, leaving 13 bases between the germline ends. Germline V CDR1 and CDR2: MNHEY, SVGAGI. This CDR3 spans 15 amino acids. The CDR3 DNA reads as TGTGCCAGCAGTTACTCGGGGGGAGGTAGATACGAGCAGTACTTC. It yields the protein CASSYSGGGRYEQYF.

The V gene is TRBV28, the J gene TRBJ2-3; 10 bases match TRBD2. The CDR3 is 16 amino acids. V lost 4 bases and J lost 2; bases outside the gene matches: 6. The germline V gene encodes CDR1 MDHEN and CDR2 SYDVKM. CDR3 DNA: TGTGCCAGCAGTTCCGGGACTAGCGAAGACACAGATACGCAGTATTTT. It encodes CASSSGTSEDTDTQYF.

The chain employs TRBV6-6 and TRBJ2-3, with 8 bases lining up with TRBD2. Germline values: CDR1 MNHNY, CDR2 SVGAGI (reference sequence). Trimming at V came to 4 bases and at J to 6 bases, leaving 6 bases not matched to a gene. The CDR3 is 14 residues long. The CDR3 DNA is TGTGCCAGCAGTTCGACGACTAGCGCGGATACGCAGTATTTT. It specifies CASSSTTSADTQYF.

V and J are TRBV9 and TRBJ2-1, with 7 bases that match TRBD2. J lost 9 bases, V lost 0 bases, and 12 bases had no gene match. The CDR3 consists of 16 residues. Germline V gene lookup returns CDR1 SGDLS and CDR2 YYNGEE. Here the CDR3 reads CASSVAPHTSDTEQFF. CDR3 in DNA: TGTGCCAGCAGCGTAGCCCCCCATACTAGCGACACTGAGCAGTTCTTC.

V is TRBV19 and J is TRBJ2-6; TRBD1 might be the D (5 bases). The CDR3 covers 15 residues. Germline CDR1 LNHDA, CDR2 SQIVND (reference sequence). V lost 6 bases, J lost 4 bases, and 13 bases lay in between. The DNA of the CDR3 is TGTGCCAGTAGCCCAAGGGGTGGAGGGGCCAACGTCCTGACTTTC. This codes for CASSPRGGGANVLTF.

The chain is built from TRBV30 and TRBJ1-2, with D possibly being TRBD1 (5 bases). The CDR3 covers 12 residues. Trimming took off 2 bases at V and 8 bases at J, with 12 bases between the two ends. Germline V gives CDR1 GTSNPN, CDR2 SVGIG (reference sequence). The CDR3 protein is CAWSYSGGGYTF. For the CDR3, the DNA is TGTGCCTGGAGTTATTCCGGGGGAGGCTACACCTTC.

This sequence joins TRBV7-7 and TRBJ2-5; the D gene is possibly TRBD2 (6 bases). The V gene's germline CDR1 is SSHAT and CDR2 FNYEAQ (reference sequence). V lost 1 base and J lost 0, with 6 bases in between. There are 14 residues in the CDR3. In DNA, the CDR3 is TGTGCCAGCAGCTTAGGGGGGGACCAAGAGACCCAGTACTTC. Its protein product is CASSLGGDQETQYF.

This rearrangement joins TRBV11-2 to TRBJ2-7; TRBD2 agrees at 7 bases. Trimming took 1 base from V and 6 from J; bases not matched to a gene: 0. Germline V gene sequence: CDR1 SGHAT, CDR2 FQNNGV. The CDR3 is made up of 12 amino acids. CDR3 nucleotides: TGTGCCAGCAGCTTAGCGGGGGGCGAGCAGTACGTC. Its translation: CASSLAGGEQYV.

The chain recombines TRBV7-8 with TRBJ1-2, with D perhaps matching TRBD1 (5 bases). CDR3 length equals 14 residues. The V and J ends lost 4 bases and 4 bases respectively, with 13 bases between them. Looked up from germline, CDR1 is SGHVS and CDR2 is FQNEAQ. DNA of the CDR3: TGTGCCAGCAGCTCCCCGGGGGAACCCTATGGCTACACCTTC. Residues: CASSSPGEPYGYTF.

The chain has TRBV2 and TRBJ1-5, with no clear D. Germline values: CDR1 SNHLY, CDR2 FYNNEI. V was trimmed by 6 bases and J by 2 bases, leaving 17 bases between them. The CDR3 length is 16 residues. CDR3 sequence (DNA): TGTGCCAGCAGCCCCTTGGAGATCATGGGCAATCAGCCCCAGCATTTT. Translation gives CASSPLEIMGNQPQHF.

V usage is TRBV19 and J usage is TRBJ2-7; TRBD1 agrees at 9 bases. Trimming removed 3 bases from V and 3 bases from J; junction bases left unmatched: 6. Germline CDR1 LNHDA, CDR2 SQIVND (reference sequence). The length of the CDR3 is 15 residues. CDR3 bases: TGTGCCAGTAGTATTGCCGGGACAGGGTACTACGAGCAGTACTTC. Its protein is CASSIAGTGYYEQYF.

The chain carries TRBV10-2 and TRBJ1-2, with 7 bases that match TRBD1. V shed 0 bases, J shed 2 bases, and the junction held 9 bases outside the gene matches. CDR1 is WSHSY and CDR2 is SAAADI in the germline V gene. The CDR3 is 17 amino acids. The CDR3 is CASSESPEIQGNYGYTF. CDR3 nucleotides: TGCGCCAGCAGTGAGTCCCCAGAAATACAGGGGAACTATGGCTACACCTTC.

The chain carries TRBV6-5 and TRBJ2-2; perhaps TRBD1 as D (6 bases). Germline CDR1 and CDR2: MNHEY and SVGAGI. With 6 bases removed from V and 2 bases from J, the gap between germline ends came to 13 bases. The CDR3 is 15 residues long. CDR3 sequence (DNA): TGTGCCAGCAGGCTTGGACAGACCAACACCGGGGAGCTGTTTTTT. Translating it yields CASRLGQTNTGELFF.

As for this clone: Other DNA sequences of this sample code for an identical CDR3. The CDR3 is CASSELRGSGNTIYF. DNA of the CDR3: TGTGCCAGCAGTGAGTTAAGGGGCTCTGGAAACACCATATATTTT. This chain joins TRBV2 and TRBJ1-3; D possibly corresponds to TRBD1 (5 bases). CDR1 is SNHLY and CDR2 is FYNNEI in the germline V gene. This CDR3 contains 15 residues. V was pared by 3 bases and J by 0 bases, with 9 bases between. The variable domain in full, with the rest retrieved from reference TRBV2 and TRBJ1-3, is EPEVTQTPSHQVTQMGQEVILRCVPISNHLYFYWYRQILGQKVEFLVSFYNNEISEKSEIFDDQFSVERPDGSNFTLKIRSTKLEDSAMYFCASSELRGSGNTIYFGEGSWLTVV.